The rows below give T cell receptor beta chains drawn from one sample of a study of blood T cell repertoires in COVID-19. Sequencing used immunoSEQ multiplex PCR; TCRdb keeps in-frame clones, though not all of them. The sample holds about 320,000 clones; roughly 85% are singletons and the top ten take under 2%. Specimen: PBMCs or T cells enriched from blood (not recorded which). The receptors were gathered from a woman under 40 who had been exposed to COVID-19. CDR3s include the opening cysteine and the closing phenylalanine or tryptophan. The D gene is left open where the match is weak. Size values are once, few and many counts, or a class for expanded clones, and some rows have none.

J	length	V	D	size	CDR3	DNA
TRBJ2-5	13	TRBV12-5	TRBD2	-	CASGFGLAETQYF	TGTGCTAGTGGTTTCGGACTAGCGGAGACCCAGTACTTC
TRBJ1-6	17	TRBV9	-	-	CASSASGGSSYNSPLHF	TGTGCCAGCAGCGCCAGTGGGGGCAGCTCCTATAATTCACCCCTCCACTTT
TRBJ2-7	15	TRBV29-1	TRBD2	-	CSTAASGGVSYEQYF	TGCAGCACCGCGGCCAGCGGGGGGGTTTCGTACGAGCAGTACTTC
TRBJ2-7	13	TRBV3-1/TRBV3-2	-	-	CASSLRSSVEQYF	TGTGCCAGCAGCCTCCGTTCTAGTGTTGAGCAGTACTTC
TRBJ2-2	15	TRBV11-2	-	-	CASTLLGGPTGELFF	TGTGCCAGCACTCTACTCGGGGGGCCCACCGGGGAGCTGTTTTTT
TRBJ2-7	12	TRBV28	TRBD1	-	CASQGQVYEQYF	TGTGCCAGCCAGGGACAGGTCTACGAGCAGTACTTC
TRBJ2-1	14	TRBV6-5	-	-	CASSQTGSYNEQFF	TGTGCCAGCAGTCAGACCGGGAGTTACAATGAGCAGTTCTTC
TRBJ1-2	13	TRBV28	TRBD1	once	CASSFVTGGGYTF	TGTGCCAGCAGTTTTGTCACAGGGGGTGGCTACACCTTC
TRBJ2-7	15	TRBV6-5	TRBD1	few	CASSWTGTATYEQYF	TGTGCCAGCAGTTGGACCGGGACAGCTACCTACGAGCAGTACTTC
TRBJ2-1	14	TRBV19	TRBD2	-	CASTWGLGDNEQFF	TGTGCCAGTACGTGGGGACTAGGGGACAATGAGCAGTTCTTC
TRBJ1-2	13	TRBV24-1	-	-	CATSDLGAPEYTF	TGTGCCACCAGTGATTTGGGGGCCCCGGAGTACACCTTC
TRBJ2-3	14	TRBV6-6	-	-	CASNKDSTTDTQYF	TGTGCCAGCAACAAGGACTCGACCACAGATACGCAGTATTTT
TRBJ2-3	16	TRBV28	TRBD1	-	CASRLTGGFFRDTQYF	TGTGCCAGCAGACTGACAGGGGGTTTTTTTAGAGATACGCAGTATTTT
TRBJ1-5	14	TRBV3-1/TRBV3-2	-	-	CASSQEVRVQPQHF	TGTGCCAGCAGCCAAGAGGTGCGGGTTCAGCCCCAGCATTTT
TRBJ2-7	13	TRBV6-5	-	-	CASSYSKQYEQYF	TGTGCCAGCAGTTACTCGAAACAATACGAGCAGTACTTC
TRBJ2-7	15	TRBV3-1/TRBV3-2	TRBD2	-	CASSLSGGKAYEQYF	TGTGCCAGCAGTCTTAGCGGGGGGAAGGCCTACGAGCAGTACTTC
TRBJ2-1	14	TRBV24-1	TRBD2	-	CATSEAGRDNEQFF	TGTGCCACCAGTGAAGCGGGGAGGGACAATGAGCAGTTCTTC
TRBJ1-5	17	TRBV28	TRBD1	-	CASSLHTLGTANQPQHF	TGTGCCAGCAGTTTACACACCCTAGGGACAGCCAATCAGCCCCAGCATTTT
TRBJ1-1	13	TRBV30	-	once	CAWRGLLNTEAFF	TGTGCCTGGAGGGGACTTCTGAACACTGAAGCTTTCTTT
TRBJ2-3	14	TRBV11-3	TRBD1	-	CASNGTGGTDTQYF	TGTGCCAGCAACGGGACAGGGGGTACAGATACGCAGTATTTT
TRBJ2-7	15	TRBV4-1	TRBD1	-	CASRTAGTGVDEQYF	TGCGCCAGCAGAACCGCCGGGACAGGGGTTGATGAGCAGTACTTC
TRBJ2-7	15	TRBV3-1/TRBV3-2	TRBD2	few	CASSQDASGGHTVHF	TGTGCCAGCAGCCAAGATGCTAGCGGGGGCCACACCGTACACTTC
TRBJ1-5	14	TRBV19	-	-	CASTMGQYNQPQHF	TGTGCCAGTACCATGGGGCAGTACAATCAGCCCCAGCATTTT
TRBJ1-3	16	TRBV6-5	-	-	CASSYSMVRAGNTIYF	TGTGCCAGCAGTTACTCGATGGTCAGGGCTGGAAACACCATATATTTT
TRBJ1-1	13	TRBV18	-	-	CASSPLTATEAFF	TGTGCCAGCTCACCCTTGACAGCGACTGAAGCTTTCTTT
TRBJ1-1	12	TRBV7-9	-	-	CASSMGQAVAFF	TGTGCCAGCAGCATGGGCCAAGCCGTCGCTTTCTTT
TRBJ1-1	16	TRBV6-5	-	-	CASSYSFRGQNTEAFF	TGTGCCAGCAGTTACTCGTTTAGGGGACAGAACACTGAAGCTTTCTTT
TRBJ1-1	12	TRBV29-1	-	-	CSAGGLNTEAFF	TGCAGCGCCGGAGGTCTGAACACTGAAGCTTTCTTT
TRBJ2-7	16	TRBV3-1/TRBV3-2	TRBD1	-	CASSQENRGAHYEQYF	TGTGCCAGCAGCCAAGAAAACAGGGGGGCTCACTACGAGCAGTACTTC
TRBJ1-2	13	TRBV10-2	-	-	CASSDRVDYGYTF	TGCGCCAGCAGTGACAGGGTGGACTATGGCTACACCTTC
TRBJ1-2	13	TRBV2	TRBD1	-	CASTDREDGGYTF	TGTGCCAGTACCGACAGGGAAGATGGAGGCTACACCTTC
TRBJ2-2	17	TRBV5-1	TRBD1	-	CASSPRGQGSNTGELFF	TGCGCCAGCAGCCCCCGTGGACAGGGGTCGAACACCGGGGAGCTGTTTTTT
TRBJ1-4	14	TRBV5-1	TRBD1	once	CASSLDRGREKLFF	TGCGCCAGCAGCCTGGACAGGGGGAGGGAAAAACTGTTTTTT
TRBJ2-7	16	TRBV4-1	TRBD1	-	CASSQVVDRAPYEQYF	TGCGCCAGCAGCCAAGTCGTCGACAGGGCCCCCTACGAGCAGTACTTC
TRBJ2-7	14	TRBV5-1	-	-	CASSLSGKAYEQYF	TGCGCCAGCAGCTTGTCAGGAAAGGCCTACGAGCAGTACTTC
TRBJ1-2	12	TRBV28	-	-	CASGGTDYGYTF	TGTGCCAGCGGCGGTACGGACTATGGCTACACCTTC
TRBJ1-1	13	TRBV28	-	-	CASSLGRDTEAFF	TGTGCCAGCAGTTTGGGGCGAGACACTGAAGCTTTCTTT
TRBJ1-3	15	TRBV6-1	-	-	CASSELRGSGNTIYF	TGTGCCAGCAGTGAACTCAGAGGCTCTGGAAACACCATATATTTT
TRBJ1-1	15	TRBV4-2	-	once	CASSQGDSADREAFF	TGTGCCAGCAGCCAAGGGGATAGCGCGGACCGGGAAGCTTTCTTT
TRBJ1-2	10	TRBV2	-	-	CASSNSGYTF	TGTGCCAGCAGTAACTCTGGCTACACCTTC
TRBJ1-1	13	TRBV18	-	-	CASSPGENTEAFF	TGTGCCAGCTCCCCCGGGGAGAACACTGAAGCTTTCTTT
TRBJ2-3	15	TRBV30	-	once	CAWSAGTQRSDTQYF	TGTGCCTGGAGTGCGGGGACTCAGAGGTCTGATACGCAGTATTTT
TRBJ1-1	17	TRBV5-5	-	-	CASSFQSGARIATEAFF	TGTGCCAGCAGCTTTCAATCTGGAGCTAGAATCGCGACTGAAGCTTTCTTT
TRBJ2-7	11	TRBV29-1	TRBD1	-	CSVDRGYEQYF	TGCAGCGTTGACAGGGGGTACGAGCAGTACTTC
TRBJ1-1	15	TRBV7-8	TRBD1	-	CASSFLTGDGTEAFF	TGTGCCAGCAGCTTCCTGACAGGGGATGGGACTGAAGCTTTCTTT
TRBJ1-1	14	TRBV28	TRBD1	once	CASSAVPGGTEAFF	TGTGCCAGCAGTGCTGTTCCAGGGGGCACTGAAGCTTTCTTT
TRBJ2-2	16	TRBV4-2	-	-	CASSQGGQGGAGELFF	TGTGCCAGCAGCCAAGGCGGCCAGGGAGGCGCCGGGGAGCTGTTTTTT
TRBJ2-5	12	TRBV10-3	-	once	CAISPLQETQYF	TGTGCCATCAGTCCCCTCCAAGAGACCCAGTACTTC
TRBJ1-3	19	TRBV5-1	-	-	CASSLTVHQIQGTGNTIYF	TGCGCCAGCAGCTTGACGGTCCACCAGATACAGGGAACTGGAAACACCATATATTTT
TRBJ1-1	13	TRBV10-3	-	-	CAISGVLNTEAFF	TGTGCCATCAGTGGAGTATTGAACACTGAAGCTTTCTTT